This is a list of T cell receptor beta chains from one sample in a study of early stage breast cancer tumors. Sequencing used immunoSEQ multiplex PCR; TCRdb keeps in-frame clones, though not all of them. The table includes under 75,000 clones, about 80% detected once. Material: blood. These receptors were obtained from a person between 30 and 45 years old with breast cancer. Both conserved end residues are part of each CDR3. The D gene is left open where the match is weak. Clone size is given for some rows only: seen once, a few or many times, or a class if the clone is expanded.

TRBV28	NA	once	TRBJ2-7	TGTGCCAGCAGTTTATTCTCGGGAGTGCGGGAGCAGTACTTC	CASSLFSGVREQYF
TRBV14	TRBD1	NA	TRBJ1-1	TGTGCCAGCAGCCCTTACAGGGGCACTGAAGCTTTCTTT	CASSPYRGTEAFF
TRBV7-2	TRBD2	NA	TRBJ2-7	TGTGCCAGCTCTCCCGCGGGAGGGAGTGTCGAGCAGTACTTC	CASSPAGGSVEQYF
TRBV7-3	TRBD2	NA	TRBJ2-6	TGTGCCAGCAGCTTAATGGCGGGAGGCCTCTCTGGGGCCAACGTCCTGACTTTC	CASSLMAGGLSGANVLTF
TRBV19	NA	NA	TRBJ1-4	TGTGCCAGTAGATCGGATGGGGGGAATGAAAAACTGTTTTTT	CASRSDGGNEKLFF
TRBV5-1	NA	NA	TRBJ2-7	TGCGCCAGCAGCTCGACCATCAACGGGGAGCAGTACTTC	CASSSTINGEQYF
TRBV6-5	TRBD2	few	TRBJ2-7	TGTGCCAGCAGGACGGGACTAGCGCCTTACTACGAGCAGTACTTC	CASRTGLAPYYEQYF
TRBV7-9	TRBD1	few	TRBJ1-5	TGTGCCAGCAGCCCTGGACAGGGAACTCAGCCCCAGCATTTT	CASSPGQGTQPQHF
TRBV7-9	NA	once	TRBJ2-7	TGTGCCAGCAGCTCCCGCCCGTCCCACGAGCAGTACTTC	CASSSRPSHEQYF
TRBV25-1	NA	few	TRBJ1-1	TGTGCCAGCAGTATGAGTAACACTGAAGCTTTCTTT	CASSMSNTEAFF
TRBV27	NA	few	TRBJ2-7	TGTGCCAGCATGACTGGCTCCTACGAGCAGTACTTC	CASMTGSYEQYF
TRBV19	TRBD1	NA	TRBJ1-3	TGTGCCAGTAGTACCGGGACAGATTCTGGAAACACCATATATTTT	CASSTGTDSGNTIYF
TRBV28	TRBD1	NA	TRBJ2-2	TGTGCCATCCGTAGACAGGGCGGCACCGGGGAGCTGTTTTTT	CAIRRQGGTGELFF
TRBV7-2	TRBD2	NA	TRBJ2-7	TGTGCCAGCAGCTCCGAAGGACTAGCGGGATACGAGCAGTACTTC	CASSSEGLAGYEQYF
TRBV19	NA	NA	TRBJ1-2	TGTGCCAGTAGTAGTACAGGCTCAGCTAACTATGGCTACACCTTC	CASSSTGSANYGYTF
TRBV6-5	TRBD2	NA	TRBJ2-1	TGTGCCAGCAGTTACGGGAGGGCCCTTTACAATGAGCAGTTCTTC	CASSYGRALYNEQFF
TRBV11-2	NA	few	TRBJ2-1	TGTGCCAGCAGCTTAAGCTCCTACAATGAGCAGTTCTTC	CASSLSSYNEQFF
TRBV14	NA	NA	TRBJ2-3	TGTGCCAGCAGCCAAGAATGGGCTAGCTGGACAGATACGCAGTATTTT	CASSQEWASWTDTQYF
TRBV7-9	NA	NA	TRBJ2-7	TGTGCCAGCAGCCCCCGGGACCTCTACGAGCAGTACTTC	CASSPRDLYEQYF
TRBV7-2	NA	NA	TRBJ1-1	TGTGCCAGCAGCTTTCAAGGGGGAGACGCTGAAGCTTTCTTT	CASSFQGGDAEAFF
TRBV5-8	TRBD2	NA	TRBJ2-5	TGTGCCAGCAGCTCAGGACTAGCGGGAGAGGTAGAGACCCAGTACTTC	CASSSGLAGEVETQYF
TRBV5-4	NA	NA	TRBJ2-1	TGTGCCAGCAGCTCGACCGGGACAATTAATGAGCAGTTCTTC	CASSSTGTINEQFF
TRBV7-2	NA	NA	TRBJ1-2	TGTGCCAGCAGTCAAAACACAGGAAACTATGGCTACACCTTC	CASSQNTGNYGYTF
TRBV30	TRBD2	NA	TRBJ2-7	TGTGCCTGGAGTGAAGGGAGCGGGAGTTACGAGCAGTACTTC	CAWSEGSGSYEQYF
TRBV19	TRBD1	NA	TRBJ1-2	TGTGCCAGTAGTCACAGGGGACTCTATAACTATGGCTACACCTTC	CASSHRGLYNYGYTF
TRBV7-2	NA	NA	TRBJ2-2	TGTGCCAGCAGTTCACGCGGAGGGGAGTACACCGGGGAGCTGTTTTTT	CASSSRGGEYTGELFF
TRBV7-9	TRBD1	NA	TRBJ2-7	TGTGCCAGCAGCTTACTCGTGGGACAGGGGTTTTACGAGCAGTACTTC	CASSLLVGQGFYEQYF
TRBV11-3	TRBD2	NA	TRBJ2-1	TGTGCCAGCAGCTTAGAGGCGTCGGGAGGCTTGAATGAGCAGTTCTTC	CASSLEASGGLNEQFF
TRBV29-1	TRBD2	NA	TRBJ2-1	TGCAGCGTCCCCAAGCGGGAGTTTGACAATGAGCAGTTCTTC	CSVPKREFDNEQFF
TRBV6-6	NA	once	TRBJ1-2	TGTGCCAGCACAGACGGGAACAGGGAGAACTATGGCTACACCTTC	CASTDGNRENYGYTF
TRBV18	NA	NA	TRBJ2-1	TGTGCCAGCTCATCTTGGGGAAGCGCGGGCAACCCTAATGAGCAGTTCTTC	CASSSWGSAGNPNEQFF
TRBV19	TRBD1	NA	TRBJ1-4	TGTGCCAGTATTGGGCGTGGGACAGGGTACGAAAAACTGTTTTTT	CASIGRGTGYEKLFF
TRBV30	NA	NA	TRBJ2-3	TGTGCCGGCCGAGGACGGCTCGCGTGGCGCACAGATACGCAGTATTTT	CAGRGRLAWRTDTQYF